Listed below are T cell receptor beta chains from one sample, sequenced in a study of OX40 agonist ivuxolimab in advanced cancers. Libraries were prepared by immunoSEQ multiplex PCR; TCRdb keeps only in-frame clonotypes and omits some of them. Altogether tens of thousands of clones are present, around 87% being singletons, with the ten largest covering more than 0.75%. This material consisted of CD4+ or CD8+ T cells sorted from blood, taken in a trial of the OX40 agonist ivuxolimab. These receptors came from an adult with an advanced solid tumor such as melanoma, head and neck, liver or kidney cancer. The CDR3 runs from the conserved cysteine through the conserved F or W. A D gene is named only where the DNA matches it firmly. Clone sizes are given selectively: once, few, many, or a class where the clone is expanded.

v_gene: TRBV11-1
abundance: NA
j_gene: TRBJ2-2
d_gene: TRBD1
CDR3aa: CASRPQGVAGELFF
CDR3nt: TGTGCCAGCAGACCCCAGGGGGTAGCCGGGGAGCTGTTTTTT

v_gene: TRBV28
abundance: NA
j_gene: TRBJ1-2
d_gene: NA
CDR3aa: CASRSGSFGYTF
CDR3nt: TGTGCCAGCAGATCAGGGAGTTTCGGCTACACCTTC

v_gene: TRBV5-5
abundance: NA
j_gene: TRBJ1-2
d_gene: NA
CDR3aa: CASSPSTSFNYGYTF
CDR3nt: TGTGCCAGCAGCCCATCGACTAGCTTTAACTATGGCTACACCTTC

v_gene: TRBV7-2
abundance: NA
j_gene: TRBJ2-7
d_gene: NA
CDR3aa: CASSSQRSYEQYF
CDR3nt: TGTGCCAGCTCTTCCCAGCGCTCCTACGAGCAGTACTTC

v_gene: TRBV2
abundance: NA
j_gene: TRBJ2-1
d_gene: TRBD1
CDR3aa: CASSGQGVDEQFF
CDR3nt: TGTGCCAGCAGTGGACAGGGGGTCGATGAGCAGTTCTTC

v_gene: TRBV6-5
abundance: once
j_gene: TRBJ1-4
d_gene: NA
CDR3aa: CASSYDSGVTNEKLFF
CDR3nt: TGTGCCAGCAGTTACGACTCTGGGGTGACTAATGAAAAACTGTTTTTT

v_gene: TRBV18
abundance: NA
j_gene: TRBJ2-7
d_gene: NA
CDR3aa: CASSRSGGPYEQYF
CDR3nt: TGTGCCAGCTCACGCTCTGGCGGGCCTTACGAGCAGTACTTC

v_gene: TRBV2
abundance: NA
j_gene: TRBJ2-1
d_gene: TRBD2
CDR3aa: CASRAGLAAYNEQFF
CDR3nt: TGTGCCAGCAGAGCGGGACTAGCGGCCTACAATGAGCAGTTCTTC

v_gene: TRBV21-1
abundance: once
j_gene: TRBJ1-1
d_gene: NA
CDR3aa: CASGTAARGRAGTEAFF
CDR3nt: TGTGCCAGCGGAACAGCAGCAAGGGGGAGGGCAGGGACTGAAGCTTTCTTT

v_gene: TRBV2
abundance: NA
j_gene: TRBJ2-7
d_gene: TRBD1
CDR3aa: CASSDRGQTYEQYF
CDR3nt: TGTGCCAGCAGTGACAGGGGGCAAACCTACGAGCAGTACTTC

v_gene: TRBV18
abundance: NA
j_gene: TRBJ2-1
d_gene: TRBD1
CDR3aa: CASSPGQNNEQFF
CDR3nt: TGTGCCAGCTCCCCGGGACAGAACAATGAGCAGTTCTTC

v_gene: TRBV11-3
abundance: NA
j_gene: TRBJ2-4
d_gene: NA
CDR3aa: CASSPESGNGAKNIQYF
CDR3nt: TGTGCCAGCAGCCCCGAATCAGGGAATGGGGCCAAAAACATTCAGTACTTC

v_gene: TRBV18
abundance: NA
j_gene: TRBJ2-1
d_gene: TRBD1
CDR3aa: CASSPTGQYNEQFF
CDR3nt: TGTGCCAGCTCACCAACGGGACAGTACAATGAGCAGTTCTTC

v_gene: TRBV9
abundance: NA
j_gene: TRBJ2-1
d_gene: NA
CDR3aa: CASSVGGESLEQFF
CDR3nt: TGTGCCAGCAGCGTAGGGGGGGAGTCTCTGGAGCAGTTCTTC

v_gene: TRBV2
abundance: NA
j_gene: TRBJ2-1
d_gene: TRBD2
CDR3aa: CASTARTSGYNEQFF
CDR3nt: TGTGCCAGCACCGCCCGGACTAGCGGGTACAATGAGCAGTTCTTC

v_gene: TRBV19
abundance: NA
j_gene: TRBJ1-5
d_gene: NA
CDR3aa: CASSINLGQPQHF
CDR3nt: TGTGCCAGTAGTATCAACCTGGGACAGCCCCAGCATTTT

v_gene: TRBV28
abundance: NA
j_gene: TRBJ2-2
d_gene: TRBD2
CDR3aa: CASKTSGPNTGELFF
CDR3nt: TGTGCCAGCAAGACTAGCGGGCCTAACACCGGGGAGCTGTTTTTT

v_gene: TRBV4-1
abundance: NA
j_gene: TRBJ2-2
d_gene: NA
CDR3aa: CASSQASSTTTGELFF
CDR3nt: TGCGCCAGCAGCCAAGCGTCTTCAACGACCACCGGGGAGCTGTTTTTT

v_gene: TRBV25-1
abundance: NA
j_gene: TRBJ1-1
d_gene: NA
CDR3aa: CASSEPGQLNTEAFF
CDR3nt: TGTGCCAGCAGTGAGCCGGGACAACTGAACACTGAAGCTTTCTTT

v_gene: TRBV28
abundance: NA
j_gene: TRBJ2-1
d_gene: TRBD2
CDR3aa: CASSLRIGTSGSNEQFF
CDR3nt: TGTGCCAGCAGCCTCCGCATCGGGACTAGCGGATCTAATGAGCAGTTCTTC

v_gene: TRBV11-3
abundance: NA
j_gene: TRBJ2-1
d_gene: NA
CDR3aa: CASSLGHSWLTNEQFF
CDR3nt: TGTGCCAGCAGCTTAGGTCATTCCTGGCTGACCAATGAGCAGTTCTTC

v_gene: TRBV11-2
abundance: few
j_gene: TRBJ1-2
d_gene: TRBD1
CDR3aa: CASSAYRDRPYGYTF
CDR3nt: TGTGCCAGCAGCGCTTACCGGGACAGACCCTATGGCTACACCTTC

v_gene: TRBV19
abundance: NA
j_gene: TRBJ1-5
d_gene: NA
CDR3aa: CASSSTGNSNQPQHF
CDR3nt: TGTGCCAGTAGCTCCACAGGCAATAGCAATCAGCCCCAGCATTTT

v_gene: TRBV29-1
abundance: once
j_gene: TRBJ1-1
d_gene: NA
CDR3aa: CSVHSINTEAFF
CDR3nt: TGCAGCGTTCACAGTATAAACACTGAAGCTTTCTTT

v_gene: TRBV7-9
abundance: NA
j_gene: TRBJ1-1
d_gene: TRBD1
CDR3aa: CASSLGDRETEAFF
CDR3nt: TGTGCCAGCAGCCTTGGGGACAGGGAGACTGAAGCTTTCTTT

v_gene: TRBV7-6
abundance: once
j_gene: TRBJ1-4
d_gene: NA
CDR3aa: CASRLEGRNEKLFF
CDR3nt: TGTGCCAGCAGGTTAGAGGGACGGAATGAAAAACTGTTTTTT

v_gene: TRBV18
abundance: NA
j_gene: TRBJ2-7
d_gene: NA
CDR3aa: CASSRALGSYEQYF
CDR3nt: TGTGCCAGCTCACGTGCCCTAGGCTCCTACGAGCAGTACTTC

v_gene: TRBV7-8
abundance: NA
j_gene: TRBJ2-7
d_gene: NA
CDR3aa: CASSFQGNYEQYF
CDR3nt: TGTGCCAGCAGCTTTCAGGGAAACTACGAGCAGTACTTC

v_gene: TRBV5-1
abundance: NA
j_gene: TRBJ1-5
d_gene: NA
CDR3aa: CASSLGAGERPQHF
CDR3nt: TGCGCCAGCAGCTTGGGGGCAGGGGAACGGCCCCAGCATTTT

v_gene: TRBV28
abundance: NA
j_gene: TRBJ2-4
d_gene: NA
CDR3aa: CASSPLASAKNIQYF
CDR3nt: TGTGCCAGCAGTCCCCTAGCTTCCGCCAAAAACATTCAGTACTTC

v_gene: TRBV7-2
abundance: once
j_gene: TRBJ2-7
d_gene: NA
CDR3aa: CASSLAPRDEQYF
CDR3nt: TGTGCCAGCAGCTTAGCCCCTCGGGACGAGCAGTACTTC

v_gene: TRBV5-6
abundance: NA
j_gene: TRBJ1-5
d_gene: TRBD1
CDR3aa: CASSRLDRDNQPQHF
CDR3nt: TGTGCCAGCAGCAGACTTGACAGGGACAATCAGCCCCAGCATTTT

v_gene: TRBV7-8
abundance: NA
j_gene: TRBJ2-7
d_gene: NA
CDR3aa: CASSLARFGYEQYF
CDR3nt: TGTGCCAGCAGCTTAGCCCGGTTTGGGTACGAGCAGTACTTC

v_gene: TRBV9
abundance: once
j_gene: TRBJ2-4
d_gene: NA
CDR3aa: CASAASLEDIQYF
CDR3nt: TGTGCCAGCGCCGCCTCCCTAGAGGACATTCAGTACTTC

v_gene: TRBV19
abundance: NA
j_gene: TRBJ1-5
d_gene: TRBD1
CDR3aa: CASSRQGDSNQPQHF
CDR3nt: TGTGCCAGTAGTCGACAGGGGGATAGCAATCAGCCCCAGCATTTT

v_gene: TRBV5-1
abundance: NA
j_gene: TRBJ2-5
d_gene: TRBD2
CDR3aa: CASSSGGSGKETQYF
CDR3nt: TGCGCCAGCAGCTCCGGGGGTAGCGGGAAAGAGACCCAGTACTTC

v_gene: TRBV28
abundance: NA
j_gene: TRBJ2-7
d_gene: NA
CDR3aa: CASSLNGPPYEQYF
CDR3nt: TGTGCCAGCTCCCTCAACGGTCCTCCCTACGAGCAGTACTTC

v_gene: TRBV11-2
abundance: once
j_gene: TRBJ2-2
d_gene: NA
CDR3aa: CASSLLNTGELFF
CDR3nt: TGTGCCAGCAGCTTACTAAACACCGGGGAGCTGTTTTTT

v_gene: TRBV19
abundance: NA
j_gene: TRBJ1-5
d_gene: TRBD1
CDR3aa: CASSIQDRGNQPQHF
CDR3nt: TGTGCCAGTAGTATTCAGGACAGGGGGAATCAGCCCCAGCATTTT

v_gene: TRBV11-2
abundance: NA
j_gene: TRBJ2-4
d_gene: TRBD1
CDR3aa: CASSLPGTGGNIQYF
CDR3nt: TGTGCCAGCAGCTTACCCGGGACAGGTGGAAACATTCAGTACTTC

v_gene: TRBV19
abundance: NA
j_gene: TRBJ2-1
d_gene: NA
CDR3aa: CASSSWNEQFF
CDR3nt: TGTGCCAGTAGTAGTTGGAATGAGCAGTTCTTC

v_gene: TRBV2
abundance: NA
j_gene: TRBJ1-1
d_gene: NA
CDR3aa: CASSEWENTEAFF
CDR3nt: TGTGCCAGCAGTGAATGGGAAAACACTGAAGCTTTCTTT

v_gene: TRBV11-2
abundance: NA
j_gene: TRBJ2-5
d_gene: TRBD1
CDR3aa: CASSRDRVFETQYF
CDR3nt: TGTGCCAGCAGCCGAGACAGGGTCTTCGAGACCCAGTACTTC

v_gene: TRBV6-6
abundance: NA
j_gene: TRBJ2-7
d_gene: TRBD2
CDR3aa: CASSYRRSGSHEQYF
CDR3nt: TGTGCCAGCAGTTATAGAAGAAGCGGGAGCCACGAGCAGTACTTC

v_gene: TRBV7-2
abundance: once
j_gene: TRBJ2-7
d_gene: NA
CDR3aa: CASSYQGSSYEQYF
CDR3nt: TGTGCCAGCAGCTACCAGGGTAGCTCCTACGAGCAGTACTTC

v_gene: TRBV18
abundance: NA
j_gene: TRBJ2-2
d_gene: NA
CDR3aa: CASSPDRNTGELFF
CDR3nt: TGTGCCAGCTCACCAGACAGGAACACCGGGGAGCTGTTTTTT

v_gene: TRBV5-1
abundance: NA
j_gene: TRBJ2-5
d_gene: TRBD2
CDR3aa: CASSSNSGNQETQYF
CDR3nt: TGCGCCAGCAGCTCGAATAGCGGGAACCAAGAGACCCAGTACTTC

v_gene: TRBV7-2
abundance: NA
j_gene: TRBJ2-7
d_gene: TRBD1
CDR3aa: CASSPDRGPYEQYF
CDR3nt: TGTGCCAGCAGCCCGGACAGGGGACCCTACGAGCAGTACTTC

v_gene: TRBV6-1
abundance: NA
j_gene: TRBJ2-6
d_gene: NA
CDR3aa: CASSVENSGANVLTF
CDR3nt: TGTGCCAGCAGCGTAGAAAACTCTGGGGCCAACGTCCTGACTTTC

v_gene: TRBV6-1
abundance: NA
j_gene: TRBJ2-5
d_gene: TRBD1
CDR3aa: CASSFGTAQETQYF
CDR3nt: TGTGCCAGCAGTTTCGGGACAGCCCAAGAGACCCAGTACTTC

v_gene: TRBV19
abundance: NA
j_gene: TRBJ2-1
d_gene: TRBD1
CDR3aa: CASKDTGTGNIDEQFF
CDR3nt: TGTGCCAGTAAGGACACCGGGACAGGGAATATCGATGAGCAGTTCTTC

v_gene: TRBV19
abundance: NA
j_gene: TRBJ2-5
d_gene: TRBD2
CDR3aa: CASSSHPTGGVRTSGRNQETQYF
CDR3nt: TGTGCCAGTAGCTCTCACCCAACGGGAGGGGTGCGGACTAGCGGGAGAAACCAAGAGACCCAGTACTTC

v_gene: TRBV18
abundance: once
j_gene: TRBJ1-3
d_gene: NA
CDR3aa: CASSPDRGTIYF
CDR3nt: TGTGCCAGCTCACCAGATAGGGGCACCATATATTTT

v_gene: TRBV30
abundance: NA
j_gene: TRBJ1-2
d_gene: NA
CDR3aa: CAWNKGEDYGYTF
CDR3nt: TGTGCCTGGAATAAGGGGGAAGACTATGGCTACACCTTC

v_gene: TRBV5-8
abundance: NA
j_gene: TRBJ1-1
d_gene: NA
CDR3aa: CASSLVLITEAFF
CDR3nt: TGTGCCAGCAGCTTGGTCCTTATAACTGAAGCTTTCTTT

v_gene: TRBV15
abundance: NA
j_gene: TRBJ2-7
d_gene: TRBD2
CDR3aa: CATSRGGTSGRYEQYF
CDR3nt: TGTGCCACCAGCAGAGGTGGGACTAGCGGGAGGTACGAGCAGTACTTC

v_gene: TRBV5-5
abundance: NA
j_gene: TRBJ1-3
d_gene: NA
CDR3aa: CASSLVDSGNTIYF
CDR3nt: TGTGCCAGCAGCTTGGTGGACAGTGGAAACACCATATATTTT

v_gene: TRBV4-2
abundance: NA
j_gene: TRBJ2-5
d_gene: NA
CDR3aa: CASSQDWYAGLEAQYF
CDR3nt: TGTGCCAGCAGCCAAGATTGGTACGCGGGGTTGGAGGCCCAGTACTTC

v_gene: TRBV19
abundance: NA
j_gene: TRBJ1-2
d_gene: TRBD1
CDR3aa: CASSILRDRGRTNYGYTF
CDR3nt: TGTGCCAGTAGTATCCTCCGGGACAGGGGAAGGACTAACTATGGCTACACCTTC

v_gene: TRBV6-6
abundance: NA
j_gene: TRBJ2-3
d_gene: NA
CDR3aa: CASSYSWGVGTDTQYF
CDR3nt: TGTGCCAGCAGTTACTCTTGGGGGGTGGGCACAGATACGCAGTATTTT